The 14 T cell receptor beta chains listed next were all sequenced from one sample in a study of shared clonotypes between healthy human individuals. Sequencing was performed with immunoSEQ multiplex PCR; in TCRdb, only in-frame clones are kept and a portion is missing. There are roughly 2,300,000 clones in the sample; around 90% occur only once, and approximately 0.39% lies in the top ten. Sequencing input: naive CD4+ T cells from PBMCs. The subset denotes: CD45RA+ positively selected. The receptor source for this set is a man younger than 30 in good health. Some clones in this sample may be carry-over from other donors' samples.

The chain carries TRBV5-4 and TRBJ1-4, with TRBD1 matching over 7 bases. Trimming at V came to 2 bases and at J to 8 bases, leaving 9 bases not matched to a gene. The germline V gene encodes CDR1 SGHNT and CDR2 YYREEE (reference sequence). This CDR3 comprises 15 residues. CDR3 in amino acids: CASSLPGRGREKLFF. DNA for the CDR3: TGTGCCAGCAGCTTACCCGGCAGGGGGAGAGAAAAACTGTTTTTT.

The chain joins TRBV9 to TRBJ1-4; D perhaps matches TRBD1 (6 bases). CDR3 length: 15 residues. V was cut by 10 bases and J by 0 bases, with 16 bases left in between. Germline CDR1 and CDR2: SGDLS and YYNGEE. The CDR3 sequence: CAGLTDSTTNEKLFF. DNA for the CDR3: TGTGCCGGACTTACGGACAGCACAACTAATGAAAAACTGTTTTTT.

The chain has TRBV5-1 and TRBJ1-4, with a possible D match to TRBD1 (6 bases). Germline V gene data show CDR1 as SGHRS and CDR2 as YFSETQ. V lost 1 base and J 0 bases, leaving 19 bases between the germline ends. CDR3 length equals 19 residues. CDR3 nucleotide sequence: TGCGCCAGCAGCTTGAGGGGCCCGGGGACACCTGCAACTAATGAAAAACTGTTTTTT. This gives the protein CASSLRGPGTPATNEKLFF.

V usage is TRBV5-1 and J usage is TRBJ2-2; 7 nucleotides agree with TRBD2. J gave up 5 bases and V 4 bases, and 5 bases lay outside the gene matches. The CDR3 runs to 14 residues. CDR1 and CDR2 from the germline V gene are SGHRS and YFSETQ. CDR3 amino acids: CASSPLGGTGELFF. The DNA of the CDR3 is TGCGCCAGCAGCCCCCTCGGGGGGACCGGGGAGCTGTTTTTT.

This chain joins TRBV28 and TRBJ2-7; possibly TRBD1 for D (5 bases). Germline V gene lookup returns CDR1 MDHEN and CDR2 SYDVKM. V lost 4 bases and J lost 6, with 19 bases in between. This CDR3 contains 15 residues. The CDR3 reads CASSSHGQGRVEQYF. The DNA for the CDR3 is TGTGCCAGCAGTTCCCATGGGCAGGGTCGGGTCGAGCAGTACTTC.

The genes are TRBV6-5 and TRBJ1-5; D uncertain. Germline V CDR1 and CDR2: MNHEY, SVGAGI. V lost 5 bases to trimming and J lost 0 bases, with 5 bases between them. The length of the CDR3 is 13 residues. CDR3 nucleotide sequence: TGTGCCAGCAGTAAGATTAGCAATCAGCCCCAGCATTTT. Its translation is CASSKISNQPQHF.

J is TRBJ2-3 and V is TRBV29-1, with 7 bases identical to TRBD2. CDR1 is SQVTM and CDR2 is ANQGSEA in the germline V gene. This CDR3 spans 15 amino acids. V was clipped by 3 bases and J by 9 bases; unmatched bases: 15. CDR3 residues: CSVDGEGPLGSTQYF. The CDR3, as DNA: TGCAGCGTTGATGGGGAGGGGCCGCTAGGGTCCACGCAGTATTTT.

This clone has a single count. This chain uses TRBV19 with TRBJ2-1; 11 bases align to TRBD1. This CDR3 spans 15 amino acids. Germline assignment: CDR1 LNHDA and CDR2 SQIVND (reference sequence). V gave up 5 bases and J gave up 6 bases; unmatched junction bases: 6. The CDR3 loop is CASSPLGTGGNEQFF. The CDR3 region has the DNA TGTGCCAGTAGTCCCCTTGGGACAGGGGGCAATGAGCAGTTCTTC.

The chain has TRBV4-2 and TRBJ1-5; the D gene is possibly TRBD1 (6 bases). Trimming left V 3 bases short and J 7 bases short, with 19 bases between. The germline gives CDR1 LGHNA, CDR2 YNFKEQ. This CDR3 has 16 residues. This CDR3 is CASSQATGTVGQPQHF. DNA of the CDR3: TGTGCCAGCAGCCAGGCAACAGGGACGGTAGGGCAGCCCCAGCATTTT.

This rearrangement joins TRBV2 to TRBJ2-7; TRBD2 matches at 9 bases. Germline V CDR1 and CDR2: SNHLY, FYNNEI. The ends lost 5 bases at V and 0 bases at J; junction bases unmatched: 8. The CDR3 length is 16 residues. In DNA, the CDR3 is TGTGCCAGCAGTTATAGACTAGCGGCAAACTCCTACGAGCAGTACTTC. This codes for CASSYRLAANSYEQYF.

The chain carries TRBV6-1 and TRBJ2-7; TRBD2 agrees at 12 bases. CDR1 and CDR2 (germline): MNHNS, SASEGT. The CDR3 covers 15 residues. The V and J ends lost 7 bases and 4 bases, in that order; junction bases with no gene match: 8. CDR3 sequence (DNA): TGTGCCAGCACCCCAAGACTAGCGGGGGATTACGAGCAGTACTTC. The encoded protein is CASTPRLAGDYEQYF.

The chain couples TRBV5-6 to TRBJ2-5, with TRBD2 as a possible D gene (5 bases). This CDR3 comprises 14 residues. Trimming pared 5 bases from V and 4 bases from J, leaving 15 bases between. Germline-derived CDR1 and CDR2 are SGHDT and YYEEEE. CDR3 DNA sequence: TGTGCCAGCAGTAACGGGATAACCAGAGAGACCCAGTACTTC. It is translated as CASSNGITRETQYF. The full variable domain, in which reference TRBV5-6 and TRBJ2-5 provide the parts outside the CDR3, is DAGVTQSPTHLIKTRGQQVTLRCSPKSGHDTVSWYQQALGQGPQFIFQYYEEEERQRGNFPDRFSGHQFPNYSSELNVNALLLGDSALYLCASSNGITRETQYFGPGTRLLVL.

Here the CDR3 DNA reads TGTGCCAGCAGCCTACCCCAGGGAGGTATCTCCTACGAGCAGTACTTC. Translated: CASSLPQGGISYEQYF. V gene TRBV7-8 combines with J gene TRBJ2-7, with a weak D call TRBD2 (6 bases). Trimming cost V 5 bases and J 0 bases, with 17 bases left between them. This CDR3 comprises 16 residues. Germline V CDR1 and CDR2: SGHVS, FQNEAQ.

V usage is TRBV6-1 and J usage is TRBJ1-1; D unresolved. CDR3 size: 12 residues. V was clipped by 4 bases and J by 3 bases, with 6 bases between them. Per the germline V gene, CDR1 is MNHNS and CDR2 is SASEGT. The CDR3 DNA sequence: TGTGCCAGCAGTGCCAGCGACACTGAAGCTTTCTTT. The encoded protein is CASSASDTEAFF.